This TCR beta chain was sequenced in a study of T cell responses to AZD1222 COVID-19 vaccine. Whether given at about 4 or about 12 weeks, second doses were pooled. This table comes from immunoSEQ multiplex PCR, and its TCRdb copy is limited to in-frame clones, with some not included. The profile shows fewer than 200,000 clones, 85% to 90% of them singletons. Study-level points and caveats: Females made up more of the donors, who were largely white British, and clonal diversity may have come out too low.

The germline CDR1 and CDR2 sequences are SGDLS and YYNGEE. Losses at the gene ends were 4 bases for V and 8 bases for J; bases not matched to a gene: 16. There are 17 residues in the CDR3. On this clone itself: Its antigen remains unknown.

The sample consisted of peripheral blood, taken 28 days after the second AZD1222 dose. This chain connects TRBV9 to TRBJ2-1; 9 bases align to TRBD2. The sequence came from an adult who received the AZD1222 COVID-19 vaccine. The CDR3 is CASSPPAAGGRIHEQFF. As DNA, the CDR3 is TGTGCCAGCAGCCCGCCTGCCGCGGGGGGGCGAATACATGAGCAGTTCTTC. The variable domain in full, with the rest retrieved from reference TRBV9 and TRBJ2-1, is DSGVTQTPKHLITATGQRVTLRCSPRSGDLSVYWYQQSLDQGLQFLIQYYNGEERAKGNILERFSAQQFPDLHSELNLSSLELGDSALYFCASSPPAAGGRIHEQFFGPGTRLTVL.